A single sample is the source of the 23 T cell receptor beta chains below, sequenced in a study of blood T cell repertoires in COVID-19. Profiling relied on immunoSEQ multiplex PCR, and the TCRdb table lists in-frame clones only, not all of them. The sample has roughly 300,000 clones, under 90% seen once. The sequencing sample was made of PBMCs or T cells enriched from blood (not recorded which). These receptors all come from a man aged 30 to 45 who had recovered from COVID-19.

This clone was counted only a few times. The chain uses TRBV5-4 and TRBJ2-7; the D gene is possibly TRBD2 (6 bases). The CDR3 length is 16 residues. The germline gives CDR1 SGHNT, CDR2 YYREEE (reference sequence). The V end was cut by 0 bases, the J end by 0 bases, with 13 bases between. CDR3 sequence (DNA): TGTGCCAGCAGCTTGGATGGCGGGGATAGCTCCTACGAGCAGTACTTC. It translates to CASSLDGGDSSYEQYF.

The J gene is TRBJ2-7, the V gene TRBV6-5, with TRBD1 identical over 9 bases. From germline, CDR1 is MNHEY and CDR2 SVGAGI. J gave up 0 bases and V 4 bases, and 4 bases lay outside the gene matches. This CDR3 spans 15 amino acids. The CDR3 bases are TGTGCCAGCAGTTCCACGACAGGGGGCTCCTACGAGCAGTACTTC. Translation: CASSSTTGGSYEQYF.

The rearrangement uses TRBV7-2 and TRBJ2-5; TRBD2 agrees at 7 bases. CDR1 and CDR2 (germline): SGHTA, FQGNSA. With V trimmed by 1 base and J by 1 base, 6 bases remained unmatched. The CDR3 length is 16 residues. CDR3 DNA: TGTGCCAGCAGCTTAGGTGCGGGAGCCGTCCAAGAGACCCAGTACTTC. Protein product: CASSLGAGAVQETQYF.

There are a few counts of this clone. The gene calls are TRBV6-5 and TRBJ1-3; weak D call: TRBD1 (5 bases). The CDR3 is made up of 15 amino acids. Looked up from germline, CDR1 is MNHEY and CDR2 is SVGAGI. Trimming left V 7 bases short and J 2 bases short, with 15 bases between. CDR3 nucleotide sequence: TGTGCCAGCAAAACGGGGGGGACCGCTGGAAACACCATATATTTT. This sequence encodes CASKTGGTAGNTIYF.

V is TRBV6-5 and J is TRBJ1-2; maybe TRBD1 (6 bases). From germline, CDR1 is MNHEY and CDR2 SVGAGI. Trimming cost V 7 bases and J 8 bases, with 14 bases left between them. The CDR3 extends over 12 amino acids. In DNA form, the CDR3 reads TGTGCCAGCACCGACAGGTCGGGAGGCTACACCTTC. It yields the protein CASTDRSGGYTF.

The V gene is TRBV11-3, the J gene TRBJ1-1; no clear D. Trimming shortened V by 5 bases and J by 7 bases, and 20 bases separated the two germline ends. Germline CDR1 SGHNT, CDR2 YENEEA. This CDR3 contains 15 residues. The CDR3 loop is CASSLGPTALFEAFF. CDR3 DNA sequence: TGTGCCAGCAGCCTTGGGCCGACGGCCCTCTTTGAAGCTTTCTTT. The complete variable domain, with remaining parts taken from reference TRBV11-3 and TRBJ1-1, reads EAGVVQSPRYKIIEKKQPVAFWCNPISGHNTLYWYLQNLGQGPELLIRYENEEAVDDSQLPKDRFSAERLKGVDSTLKIQPAELGDSAVYLCASSLGPTALFEAFFGQGTRLTVV.

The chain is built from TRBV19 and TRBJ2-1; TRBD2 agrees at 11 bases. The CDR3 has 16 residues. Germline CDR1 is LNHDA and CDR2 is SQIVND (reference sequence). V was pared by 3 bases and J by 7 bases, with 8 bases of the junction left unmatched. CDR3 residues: CASSMDLAGGKNEQFF. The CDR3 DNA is TGTGCCAGTAGTATGGATCTAGCGGGAGGAAAGAATGAGCAGTTCTTC. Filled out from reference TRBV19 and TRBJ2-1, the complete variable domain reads DGGITQSPKYLFRKEGQNVTLSCEQNLNHDAMYWYRQDPGQGLRLIYYSQIVNDFQKGDIAEGYSVSREKKESFPLTVTSAQKNPTAFYLCASSMDLAGGKNEQFFGPGTRLTVL.

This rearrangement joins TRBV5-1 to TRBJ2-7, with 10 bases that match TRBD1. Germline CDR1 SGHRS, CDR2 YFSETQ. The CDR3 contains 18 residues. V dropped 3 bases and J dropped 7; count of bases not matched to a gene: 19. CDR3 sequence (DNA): TGCGCCAGCAGCTCGGGGGGACCGGGACAGGGGTCTCGCTGGGAGCAGTACTTC. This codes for CASSSGGPGQGSRWEQYF. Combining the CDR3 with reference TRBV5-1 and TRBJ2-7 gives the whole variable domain KAGVTQTPRYLIKTRGQQVTLSCSPISGHRSVSWYQQTPGQGLQFLFEYFSETQRNKGNFPGRFSGRQFSNSRSEMNVSTLELGDSALYLCASSSGGPGQGSRWEQYFGPGTRLTVT.

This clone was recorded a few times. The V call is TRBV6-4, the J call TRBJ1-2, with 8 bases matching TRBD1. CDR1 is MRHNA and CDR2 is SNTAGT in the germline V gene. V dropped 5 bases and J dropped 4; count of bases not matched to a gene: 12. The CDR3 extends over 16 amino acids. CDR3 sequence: CASSLRTGRGSYGYTF. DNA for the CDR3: TGTGCCAGCAGTCTACGGACAGGGCGAGGGAGCTATGGCTACACCTTC.

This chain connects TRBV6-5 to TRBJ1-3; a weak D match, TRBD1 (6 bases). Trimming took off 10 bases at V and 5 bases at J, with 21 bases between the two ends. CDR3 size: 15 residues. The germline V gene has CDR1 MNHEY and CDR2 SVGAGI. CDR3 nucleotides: TGTGCCACGCCTACTGGCAGGGGCCTGAGAAACACCATATATTTT. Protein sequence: CATPTGRGLRNTIYF.

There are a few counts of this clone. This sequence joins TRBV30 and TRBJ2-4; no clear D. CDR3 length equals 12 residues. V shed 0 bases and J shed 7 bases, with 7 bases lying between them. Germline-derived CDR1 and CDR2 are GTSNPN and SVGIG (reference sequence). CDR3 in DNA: TGTGCCTGGAGTGTAGTACAGAACATTCAGTACTTC. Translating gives CAWSVVQNIQYF.

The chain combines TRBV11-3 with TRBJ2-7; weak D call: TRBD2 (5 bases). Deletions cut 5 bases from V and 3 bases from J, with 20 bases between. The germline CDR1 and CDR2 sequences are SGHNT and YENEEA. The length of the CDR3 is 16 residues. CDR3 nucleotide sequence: TGTGCCAGCAGCCCCAGCGCCAGCGGACCTTACTACGAGCAGTACTTC. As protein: CASSPSASGPYYEQYF.

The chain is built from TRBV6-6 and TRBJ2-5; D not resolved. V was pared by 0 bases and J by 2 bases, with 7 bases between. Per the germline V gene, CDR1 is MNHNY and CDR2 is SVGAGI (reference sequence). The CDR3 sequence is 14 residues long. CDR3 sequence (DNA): TGTGCCAGCAGTTACTCGTCGTTACAAGAGACCCAGTACTTC. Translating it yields CASSYSSLQETQYF.

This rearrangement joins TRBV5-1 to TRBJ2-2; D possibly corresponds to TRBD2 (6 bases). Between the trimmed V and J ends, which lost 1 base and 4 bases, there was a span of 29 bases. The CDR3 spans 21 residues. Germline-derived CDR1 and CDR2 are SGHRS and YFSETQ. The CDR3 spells CASSLSAGSPLAFGSTGELFF. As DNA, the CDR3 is TGCGCCAGCAGCTTGTCGGCGGGAAGCCCGCTCGCTTTTGGATCCACCGGGGAGCTGTTTTTT.

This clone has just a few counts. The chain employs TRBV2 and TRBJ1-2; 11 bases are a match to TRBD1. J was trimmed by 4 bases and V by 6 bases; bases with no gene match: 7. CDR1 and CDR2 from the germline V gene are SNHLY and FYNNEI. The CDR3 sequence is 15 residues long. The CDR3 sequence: CASRSGTGGTYGYTF. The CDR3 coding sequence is TGTGCCAGCAGGTCCGGGACAGGGGGTACCTATGGCTACACCTTC.

CDR3 in amino acids: CASSQMDRASGNTIYF. The CDR3 DNA sequence: TGTGCCAGCAGCCAAATGGACAGGGCGTCCGGAAACACCATATATTTT. This chain connects TRBV11-2 to TRBJ1-3; TRBD1 aligns across 8 bases. J was trimmed by 4 bases and V by 5 bases; bases with no gene match: 10. There are 16 residues in the CDR3. Looked up from germline, CDR1 is SGHAT and CDR2 is FQNNGV.

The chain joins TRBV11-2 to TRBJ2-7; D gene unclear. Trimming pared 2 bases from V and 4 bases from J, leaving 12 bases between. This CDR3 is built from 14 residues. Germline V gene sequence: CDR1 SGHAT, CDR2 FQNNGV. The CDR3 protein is CASSLFLPTYEQYF. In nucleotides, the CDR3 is TGTGCCAGCAGCTTATTCCTCCCGACTTACGAGCAGTACTTC.

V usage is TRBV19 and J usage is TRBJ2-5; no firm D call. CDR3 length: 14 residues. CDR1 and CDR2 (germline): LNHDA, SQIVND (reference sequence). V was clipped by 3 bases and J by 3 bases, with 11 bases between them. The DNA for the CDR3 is TGTGCCAGTAGTATCTCTGACGAGGAAGAGACCCAGTACTTC. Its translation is CASSISDEEETQYF.

As DNA, the CDR3 is TGTGCCAGCAGCCCCCGGGACAGGGCCTACAATGAGCAGTTCTTC. This translates into CASSPRDRAYNEQFF. The V and J genes are TRBV14 and TRBJ2-1; TRBD1 agrees at 9 bases. The trim removed 4 bases at V and 2 bases at J, leaving 3 bases unmatched. The CDR3 consists of 15 residues. Germline CDR1 reads SGHDN; CDR2 reads FVKESK.

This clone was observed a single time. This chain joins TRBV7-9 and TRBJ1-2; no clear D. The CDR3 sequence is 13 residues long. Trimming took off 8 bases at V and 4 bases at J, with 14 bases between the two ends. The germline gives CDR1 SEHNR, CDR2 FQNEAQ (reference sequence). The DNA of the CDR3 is TGTGCCAGCGAAATCAAGTTTAGCTATGGCTACACCTTC. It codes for CASEIKFSYGYTF.

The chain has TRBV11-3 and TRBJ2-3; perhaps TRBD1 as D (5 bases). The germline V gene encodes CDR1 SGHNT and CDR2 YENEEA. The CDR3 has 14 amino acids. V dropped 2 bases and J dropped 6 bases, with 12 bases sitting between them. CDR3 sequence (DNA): TGTGCCAGCAGCTTATACCGAAAGGGGGATACGCAGTATTTT. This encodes CASSLYRKGDTQYF.

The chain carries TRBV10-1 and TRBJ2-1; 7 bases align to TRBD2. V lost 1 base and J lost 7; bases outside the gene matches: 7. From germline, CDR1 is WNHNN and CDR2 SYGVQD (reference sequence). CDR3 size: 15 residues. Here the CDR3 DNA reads TGCGCCAGCAGTGAGTTTCAGGGAGGGCATAATGAGCAGTTCTTC. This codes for CASSEFQGGHNEQFF.

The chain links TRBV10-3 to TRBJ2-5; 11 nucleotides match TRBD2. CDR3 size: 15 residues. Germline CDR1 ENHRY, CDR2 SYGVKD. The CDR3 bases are TGTGCTGAATTAGCGGGGGGGCACCAAGGGGAGACCCAGTACTTC. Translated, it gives CAELAGGHQGETQYF.